This T cell receptor beta chain was recovered during a study of cytomegalovirus exposure and HLA in healthy donors. Vbeta (60) and Jbeta (13) primers were used in the PCR. Using immunoSEQ multiplex PCR, the repertoire was profiled, and TCRdb retains in-frame clones only, with some absent. The sample consists of approximately 54,000 clones, more than 70% of them appearing once. Germline trimming cut 5 bases from V and 2 bases from J; bases unmatched to any gene: 7. The V gene's germline CDR1 is MNHEY and CDR2 SMNVEV (reference sequence). The CDR3 is made up of 16 amino acids. The specimen sequenced was PBMCs. The rearrangement uses TRBV27 and TRBJ2-7; 12 nucleotides match TRBD2. The clonotype was recovered from a woman aged 18-30 years in good health and CMV-seronegative. The CDR3 loop is CASSHLLAGGPYEQYF. As DNA, the CDR3 is TGTGCCAGCAGTCACCTACTAGCGGGAGGCCCCTACGAGCAGTACTTC.